Given below is one T cell receptor (beta chain) in context. Germline CDR1 and CDR2: SGDLS and YYNGEE. The length of the CDR3 is 14 residues. Deletions cut 0 bases from V and 1 base from J, with 7 bases between. This record comes from a study of blood T cell repertoires in COVID-19. Study at large: Researchers got acute and convalescent COVID-19 samples from the United States, Italy and Spain.

The repertoire was sequenced with immunoSEQ multiplex PCR; TCRdb's copy has only in-frame clones and lacks some. The repertoire has around 26,000 clones, under 80% of them found once; the top ten carry about 43%. The sample comprised peripheral blood. The rearrangement joins TRBV9 to TRBJ1-1; D uncertain. The clonotype was recovered from a man in his 70s with acute or convalescent COVID-19. CDR3 in DNA: TGTGCCAGCAGCGTAGTATCAGGGAACACTGAAGCTTTCTTT. Its protein is CASSVVSGNTEAFF.